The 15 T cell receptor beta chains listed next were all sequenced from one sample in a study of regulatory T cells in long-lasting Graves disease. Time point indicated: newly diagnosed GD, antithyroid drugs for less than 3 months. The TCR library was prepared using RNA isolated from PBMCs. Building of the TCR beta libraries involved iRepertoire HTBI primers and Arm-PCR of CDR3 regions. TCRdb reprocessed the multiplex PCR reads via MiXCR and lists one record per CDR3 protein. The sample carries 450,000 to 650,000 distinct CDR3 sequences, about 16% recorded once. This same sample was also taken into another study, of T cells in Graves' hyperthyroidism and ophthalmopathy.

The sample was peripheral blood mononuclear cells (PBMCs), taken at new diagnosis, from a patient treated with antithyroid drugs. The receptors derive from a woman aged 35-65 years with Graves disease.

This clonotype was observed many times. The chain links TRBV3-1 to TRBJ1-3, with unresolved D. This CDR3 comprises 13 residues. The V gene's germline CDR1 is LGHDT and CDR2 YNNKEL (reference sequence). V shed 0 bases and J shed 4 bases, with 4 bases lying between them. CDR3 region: CASSQDIGNTIYF. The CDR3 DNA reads TGTGCCAGCAGCCAAGATATCGGAAACACCATATATTTT.

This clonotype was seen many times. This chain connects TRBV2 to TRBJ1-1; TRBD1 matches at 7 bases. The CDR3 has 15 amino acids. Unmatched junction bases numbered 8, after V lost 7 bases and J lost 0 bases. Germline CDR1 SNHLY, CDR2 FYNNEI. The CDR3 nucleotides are TGTGCCAGCATTCGGGACAGCATCATGAACACTGAAGCTTTCTTT. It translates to CASIRDSIMNTEAFF.

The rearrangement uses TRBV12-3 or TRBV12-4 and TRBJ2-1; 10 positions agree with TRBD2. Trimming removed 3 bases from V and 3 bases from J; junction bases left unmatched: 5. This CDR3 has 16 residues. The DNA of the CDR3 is TGTGCCAGCAGTTTGGCTAGCGGGGGAATCTACAATGAGCAGTTCTTC. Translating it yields CASSLASGGIYNEQFF.

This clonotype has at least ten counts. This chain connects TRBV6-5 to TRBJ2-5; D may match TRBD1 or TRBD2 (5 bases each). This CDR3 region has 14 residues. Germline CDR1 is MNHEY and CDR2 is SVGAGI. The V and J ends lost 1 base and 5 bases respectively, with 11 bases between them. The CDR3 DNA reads TGTGCCAGCAGTTACTGGGGGTTACCCGAGACCCAGTACTTC. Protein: CASSYWGLPETQYF.

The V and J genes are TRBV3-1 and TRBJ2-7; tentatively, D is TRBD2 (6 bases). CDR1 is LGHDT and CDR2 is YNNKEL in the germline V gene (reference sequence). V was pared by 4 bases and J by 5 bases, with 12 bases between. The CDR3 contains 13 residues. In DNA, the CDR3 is TGTGCCAGCAGCCCCATTACGGGGGACGAGCAGTACTTC. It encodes CASSPITGDEQYF.

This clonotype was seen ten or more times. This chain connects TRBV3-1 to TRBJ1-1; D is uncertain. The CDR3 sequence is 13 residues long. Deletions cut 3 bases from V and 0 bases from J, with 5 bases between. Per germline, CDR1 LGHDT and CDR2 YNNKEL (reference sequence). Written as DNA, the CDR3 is TGTGCCAGCAGCCAGATGATGAACACTGAAGCTTTCTTT. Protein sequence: CASSQMMNTEAFF. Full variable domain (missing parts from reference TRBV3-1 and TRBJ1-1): DTAVSQTPKYLVTQMGNDKSIKCEQNLGHDTMYWYKQDSKKFLKIMFSYNNKELIINETVPNRFSPKSPDKAHLNLHINSLELGDSAVYFCASSQMMNTEAFFGQGTRLTVV.

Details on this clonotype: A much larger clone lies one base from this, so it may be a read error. CDR3 sequence (DNA): TGTGCCAGCAGCCGACAATCGAGTTACGAGCAGTACGTC. Translated, it gives CASSRQSSYEQYV. The chain carries TRBV12-3 or TRBV12-4 and TRBJ2-7; D is ambiguous. The CDR3 has 13 amino acids. V lost 6 bases and J 4 bases, leaving 13 bases between the germline ends.

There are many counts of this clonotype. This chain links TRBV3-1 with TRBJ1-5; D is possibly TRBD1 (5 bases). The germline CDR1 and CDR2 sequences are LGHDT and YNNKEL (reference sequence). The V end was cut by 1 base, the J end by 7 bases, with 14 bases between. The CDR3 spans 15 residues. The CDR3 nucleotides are TGTGCCAGCAGCCAAGGGGGGGGGTCTAGGCAGCCCCAGCATTTT. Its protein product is CASSQGGGSRQPQHF.

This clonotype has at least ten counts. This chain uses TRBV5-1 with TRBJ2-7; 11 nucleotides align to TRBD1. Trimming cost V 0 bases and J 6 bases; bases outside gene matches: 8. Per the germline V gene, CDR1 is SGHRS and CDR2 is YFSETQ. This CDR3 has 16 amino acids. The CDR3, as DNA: TGCGCCAGCAGCTTGGATGGACAGGGGGCGCTGGGCGAGCAGTACTTC. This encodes CASSLDGQGALGEQYF.

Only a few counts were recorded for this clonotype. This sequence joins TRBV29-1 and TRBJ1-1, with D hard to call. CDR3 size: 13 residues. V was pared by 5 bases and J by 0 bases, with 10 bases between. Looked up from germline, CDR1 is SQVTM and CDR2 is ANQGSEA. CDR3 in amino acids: CSVSREMNTEAFF. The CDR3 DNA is TGCAGCGTTTCCCGGGAAATGAACACTGAAGCTTTCTTT.

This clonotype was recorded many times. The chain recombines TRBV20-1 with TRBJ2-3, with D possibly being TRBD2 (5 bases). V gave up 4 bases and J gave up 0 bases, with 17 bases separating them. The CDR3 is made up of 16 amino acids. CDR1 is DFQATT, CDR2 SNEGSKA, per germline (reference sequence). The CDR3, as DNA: TGCAGTGCTACTGGCTCGCGGGCGGCGAGCACAGATACGCAGTATTTT. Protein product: CSATGSRAASTDTQYF.

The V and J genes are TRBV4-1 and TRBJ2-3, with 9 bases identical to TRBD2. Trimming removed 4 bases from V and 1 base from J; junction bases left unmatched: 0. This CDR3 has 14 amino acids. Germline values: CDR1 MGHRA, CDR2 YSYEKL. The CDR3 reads CASSRLAGTDTQYF. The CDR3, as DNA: TGCGCCAGCAGCCGACTAGCGGGCACAGATACGCAGTATTTT.

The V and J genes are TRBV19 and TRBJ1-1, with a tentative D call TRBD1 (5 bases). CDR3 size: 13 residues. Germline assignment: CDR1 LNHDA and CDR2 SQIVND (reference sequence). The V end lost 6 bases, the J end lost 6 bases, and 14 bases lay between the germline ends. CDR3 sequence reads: CASRGTASAEAFF. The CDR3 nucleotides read TGTGCCAGTAGGGGGACGGCTAGCGCTGAAGCTTTCTTT.

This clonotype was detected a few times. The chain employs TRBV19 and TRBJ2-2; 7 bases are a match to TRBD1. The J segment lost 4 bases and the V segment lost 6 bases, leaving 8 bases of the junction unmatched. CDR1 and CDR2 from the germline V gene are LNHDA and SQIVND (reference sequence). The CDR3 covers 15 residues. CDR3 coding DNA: TGTGCCAGTAGCCATGGACAGGCTAGCACCGGGGAGCTGTTTTTT. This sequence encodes CASSHGQASTGELFF.

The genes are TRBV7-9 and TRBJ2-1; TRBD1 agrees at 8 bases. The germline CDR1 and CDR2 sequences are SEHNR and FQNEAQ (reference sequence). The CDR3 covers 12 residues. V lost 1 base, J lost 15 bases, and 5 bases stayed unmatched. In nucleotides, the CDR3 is TGTGCCAGCAGCTTAGGGACAGGGTTGCCGTTCTTC. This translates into CASSLGTGLPFF.